A single sample gave rise to the 19 T cell receptor beta chains below, sequenced in a study of human CD8 memory T cell subsets. UMI-labeled 5' RACE was used, and it produced the TCR beta libraries. TCRdb re-called the 5' RACE reads and catalogs CDR3 proteins one per entry, DNA excluded. The sample table sets out 7,000 to 9,500 distinct CDR3 sequences. Sequenced input: CD8+ T cells from PBMCs. These receptors all come from a human donor in good health.

Its frequency marks this clonotype as medium-sized. The genes are TRBV4-2 and TRBJ2-5; absent DNA, TCRdb's TRBD1 call cannot be checked. CDR1 and CDR2 (germline): LGHNA, YNFKEQ. The CDR3 covers 15 residues. CDR3 amino acids: CASSQSVGTQETQYF.

The rearrangement joins TRBV12-3 or TRBV12-4 to TRBJ2-2. This CDR3 is 12 amino acids long. The CDR3 reads CASLSDTGELFF.

The chain has TRBV12-3 or TRBV12-4 and TRBJ2-3; TCRdb gives TRBD2 as the D gene, but with no DNA this cannot be confirmed. The CDR3 runs 16 residues. The CDR3 is CASSWGLAAATDTQYF.

This sequence joins TRBV14 and TRBJ2-3. CDR1 is SGHDN and CDR2 is FVKESK in the germline V gene. This CDR3 is 16 amino acids long. CDR3 sequence: CASSQVVWLFPDTQYF.

The genes are TRBV15 and TRBJ2-1; lacking DNA, the TRBD2 call made by TCRdb goes unchecked. Per germline, CDR1 LNHNV and CDR2 YYDKDF (reference sequence). CDR3 length: 12 residues. This CDR3 reads CATSLIARSQFF.

The chain has TRBV12-3 or TRBV12-4 and TRBJ2-5; TCRdb reports TRBD2, a call that lacks DNA to check it against. This CDR3 region has 13 residues. This CDR3 reads CASSPTSRETQYF.

Its frequency marks this clonotype as medium-sized. The chain couples TRBV12-3 or TRBV12-4 to TRBJ2-3; without DNA, the TCRdb call of TRBD1 cannot be checked. This CDR3 is 14 amino acids long. CDR3 protein: CASSLRQVGDTQYF.

The V gene is TRBV9, the J gene TRBJ2-1; as DNA is missing, the TRBD1 call by TCRdb cannot be tested. Germline lookup yields CDR1 SGDLS and CDR2 YYNGEE. The CDR3 is 15 amino acids. CDR3: CASSPPRGRGDAQFF.

Frequency places this clonotype as medium-sized. This chain connects TRBV19 to TRBJ2-1; TCRdb names TRBD1, which stays unverified in the absence of DNA. Germline CDR1 LNHDA, CDR2 SQIVND (reference sequence). There are 15 residues in the CDR3. The CDR3: CATEDMGQGANEQFF.

The CDR3 sequence: CASSLWGGPAETQYF. The gene calls are TRBV28 and TRBJ2-5; TCRdb outputs TRBD2, but without DNA this stays unchecked. This CDR3 has 15 residues. CDR1 and CDR2 (germline): MDHEN, SYDVKM.

The chain uses TRBV27 and TRBJ2-7; the D gene TCRdb calls, TRBD1, cannot be checked with no DNA. Germline V CDR1 and CDR2: MNHEY, SMNVEV (reference sequence). This CDR3 spans 12 amino acids. CDR3 in amino acids: CASSSPQYEQYF.

This chain connects TRBV14 to TRBJ2-5. This CDR3 has 14 residues. The germline gives CDR1 SGHDN, CDR2 FVKESK. CDR3 region: CASSQGWGQETQYF.

This sequence joins TRBV3-1 and TRBJ2-1; TCRdb reports TRBD2, a call that lacks DNA to check it against. This CDR3 has 17 residues. Looked up from germline, CDR1 is LGHDT and CDR2 is YNNKEL (reference sequence). CDR3 amino acids: CASSQEVLVGLNNEQFF.

V and J are TRBV30 and TRBJ2-7; the D call from TCRdb, TRBD1, cannot be confirmed without DNA. The CDR3 is 13 residues long. Germline V gene data show CDR1 as GTSNPN and CDR2 as SVGIG (reference sequence). The chain's CDR3 is CACDPGPTYEQYF.

The chain has TRBV5-1 and TRBJ2-1; TCRdb's assignment of TRBD2 cannot be checked, as there is no DNA. The CDR3 loop spans 18 amino acids. The germline V gene has CDR1 SGHRS and CDR2 YFSETQ. The CDR3 sequence is CASSHDGLAGAGVNEQFF.

This chain links TRBV20-1 with TRBJ2-1; there is no DNA to check the TCRdb D call of TRBD2. Germline V lookup: CDR1 DFQATT, CDR2 SNEGSKA (reference sequence). CDR3 length: 13 residues. CDR3 loop: CSAAGGTYNEQFF.

The V and J genes are TRBV10-3 and TRBJ2-7; the D call from TCRdb, TRBD1, cannot be confirmed without DNA. The germline gives CDR1 ENHRY, CDR2 SYGVKD. There are 12 residues in the CDR3. The chain's CDR3 is CAISESGDSQYF.

V is TRBV5-1 and J is TRBJ2-2. CDR1 is SGHRS, CDR2 YFSETQ, per germline. The CDR3 covers 13 residues. This CDR3 reads CASCQDNTGELFF.

This chain joins TRBV7-9 and TRBJ2-1; TCRdb's D call of TRBD2 is untestable without DNA. The CDR3 extends over 16 amino acids. Germline assignment: CDR1 SEHNR and CDR2 FQNEAQ (reference sequence). CDR3: CASSLRGGPSYNEQFF.